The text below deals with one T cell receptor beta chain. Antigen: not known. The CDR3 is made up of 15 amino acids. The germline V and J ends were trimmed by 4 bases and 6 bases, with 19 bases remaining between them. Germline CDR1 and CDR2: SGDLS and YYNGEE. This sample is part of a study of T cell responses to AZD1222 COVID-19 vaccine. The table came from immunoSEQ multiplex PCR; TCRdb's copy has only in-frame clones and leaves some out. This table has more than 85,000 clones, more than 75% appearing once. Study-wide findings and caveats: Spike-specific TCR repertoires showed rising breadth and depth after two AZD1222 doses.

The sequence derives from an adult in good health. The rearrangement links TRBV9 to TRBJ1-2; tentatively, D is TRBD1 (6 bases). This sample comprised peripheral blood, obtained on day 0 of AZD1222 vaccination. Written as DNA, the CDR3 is TGTGCCAGCAGCCCCCGATCTGGGGGGCGCAATGGCTACACCTTC. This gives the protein CASSPRSGGRNGYTF.